These T cell receptor beta chains were read from a single sample in a study of blood T cell repertoires in COVID-19. Only in-frame clones appear in the TCRdb table, and some are missing; sequencing was by immunoSEQ multiplex PCR. The sample comprises some 170,000 clones, about 90% of which are singletons, and roughly 1.2% rests with the top ten. The sequenced material came from PBMCs or T cells enriched from blood (not recorded which). All receptors derive from a human donor with acute COVID-19. The donor label of this sample is uncertain. Both conserved end residues are part of each CDR3. A D gene is named only where the DNA matches it firmly. Clone size, where shown, is once, few, many, or a class for clones that have expanded.

cdr3_aa,cdr3_nt,clone_size,j_call,v_call,d_call
CASSQEWGRGGFYGYTF,TGTGCCAGCAGCCAAGAGTGGGGCCGCGGGGGATTTTATGGCTACACCTTC,-,TRBJ1-2,TRBV4-2,-
CASSPTPARYNEQFF,TGTGCCAGCAGCCCCACCCCAGCTAGGTACAATGAGCAGTTCTTC,-,TRBJ2-1,TRBV9,-
CASSLGRQPQHF,TGTGCCAGCAGCCTCGGGAGGCAGCCCCAGCATTTT,-,TRBJ1-5,TRBV3-1/TRBV3-2,-
CASSDSTETGELFF,TGTGCCAGCAGTGACTCGACAGAAACCGGGGAGCTGTTTTTT,-,TRBJ2-2,TRBV6-4,-
CASSPRGTGTLGGQFF,TGTGCCAGCAGCCCCCGCGGGACAGGGACCCTAGGTGGTCAGTTCTTC,-,TRBJ2-1,TRBV7-8,TRBD1
CAWSYGTGYEQYF,TGTGCCTGGAGTTACGGTACTGGTTACGAGCAGTACTTC,-,TRBJ2-7,TRBV30,-
CASSFQRGGGTDTQYF,TGTGCCAGTAGTTTTCAGCGGGGGGGCGGCACAGATACGCAGTATTTT,-,TRBJ2-3,TRBV19,TRBD2
CASTGISGGDEQYF,TGTGCCAGCACGGGTATTAGCGGGGGAGACGAGCAGTACTTC,-,TRBJ2-7,TRBV11-2,TRBD2
CASQFQGAITGELFF,TGTGCCAGCCAATTCCAGGGGGCGATTACCGGGGAGCTGTTTTTT,-,TRBJ2-2,TRBV25-1,TRBD1
CASSLGANTEAFF,TGTGCCAGCAGCTTGGGAGCGAACACTGAAGCTTTCTTT,-,TRBJ1-1,TRBV5-5,-
CASSEPRLYGYTF,TGTGCCAGCAGTGAACCCAGACTCTATGGCTACACCTTC,-,TRBJ1-2,TRBV2,-
CASSLDRTGAGYTF,TGCGCCAGCAGCTTGGATAGGACAGGGGCCGGCTACACCTTC,-,TRBJ1-2,TRBV5-1,TRBD1
CASSFKREIGYTF,TGTGCCAGCAGCTTTAAAAGGGAGATTGGCTACACCTTC,-,TRBJ1-2,TRBV7-9,-
CASSLGGVGTDTQYF,TGTGCCAGCAGCTTAGGCGGGGTGGGCACAGATACGCAGTATTTT,few,TRBJ2-3,TRBV7-9,-
CASSVASGGAGDTQYF,TGTGCCAGCAGCGTAGCTAGCGGGGGGGCAGGAGATACGCAGTATTTT,-,TRBJ2-3,TRBV9,TRBD2
CASCDRTDNEKLFF,TGTGCCAGCTGTGACAGGACTGACAATGAAAAACTGTTTTTT,-,TRBJ1-4,TRBV10-3,-
CASSLRSGGEAFF,TGTGCCAGCAGCTTAAGGTCAGGGGGGGAAGCTTTCTTT,-,TRBJ1-1,TRBV7-9,TRBD1
CASSLVSITTGEQYF,TGCGCCAGCAGCTTGGTATCGATAACTACGGGAGAGCAGTACTTC,-,TRBJ2-7,TRBV5-1,-
CATSDYRGYGYTF,TGTGCCACCAGTGATTATAGGGGCTATGGCTACACCTTC,-,TRBJ1-2,TRBV24-1,-
CASSPPGGGYEQYF,TGTGCCAGCAGCCCCCCTGGCGGGGGCTACGAGCAGTACTTC,-,TRBJ2-7,TRBV7-9,TRBD2
CASSMLGDYGYTF,TGTGCCAGTAGTATGTTAGGGGACTATGGCTACACCTTC,-,TRBJ1-2,TRBV19,-
CASSSPAENSPLHF,TGTGCCAGCAGCTCTCCCGCGGAGAATTCACCCCTCCACTTT,-,TRBJ1-6,TRBV7-9,-
CASRSTGGGGTDTQYF,TGTGCCAGTAGGAGCACCGGGGGAGGCGGCACAGATACGCAGTATTTT,-,TRBJ2-3,TRBV19,-
CATSHLADTQYF,TGTGCCACCAGTCATCTAGCGGATACGCAGTATTTT,-,TRBJ2-3,TRBV24-1,-
CASSSTGTGGDTQYF,TGTGCCAGCAGCTCGACTGGGACAGGGGGCGATACGCAGTATTTT,-,TRBJ2-3,TRBV7-3,TRBD1
CASSYGEAYEQYF,TGTGCCAGCAGTTACGGGGAAGCCTACGAGCAGTACTTC,-,TRBJ2-7,TRBV27,-
CASSRGGDTDTQYF,TGTGCCAGTAGCCGGGGGGGTGATACAGATACGCAGTATTTT,-,TRBJ2-3,TRBV19,TRBD2
CASSQGVAGTYEQYF,TGTGCCAGCAGCCAAGGGGTAGCGGGGACCTACGAGCAGTACTTC,-,TRBJ2-7,TRBV3-1/TRBV3-2,TRBD2
CASSPSGGNYGYTF,TGTGCCAGCAGCCCCAGCGGGGGCAACTATGGCTACACCTTC,-,TRBJ1-2,TRBV7-2,-
CASSSLARDRDEKLFF,TGTGCCAGCAGCTCTCTCGCCCGGGACAGAGATGAAAAACTGTTTTTT,-,TRBJ1-4,TRBV7-3,TRBD1
CASSQVLLAGSSYEQYF,TGCGCCAGCAGCCAAGTCTTATTAGCGGGGAGTTCCTACGAGCAGTACTTC,-,TRBJ2-7,TRBV4-3,TRBD2
CAWSRQGRRETGELFF,TGTGCCTGGTCCAGACAGGGGAGGCGGGAAACCGGGGAGCTGTTTTTT,few,TRBJ2-2,TRBV30,TRBD1
CASSLIGVGTSGGTYLSGANVLTF,TGTGCCAGCAGCCTCATTGGGGTGGGAACTAGCGGGGGGACCTACCTCTCTGGGGCCAACGTCCTGACTTTC,-,TRBJ2-6,TRBV4-2,TRBD2
CASCNSPYEQYF,TGTGCCAGCTGTAACAGTCCCTACGAGCAGTACTTC,-,TRBJ2-7,TRBV28,-
CASSRGLEGYYGYTF,TGTGCCAGCAGCCGGGGGTTGGAGGGTTACTATGGCTACACCTTC,-,TRBJ1-2,TRBV7-8,-
CASSSPLAGAPDTQYF,TGTGCCAGCAGCTCCCCACTAGCGGGGGCCCCAGATACGCAGTATTTT,-,TRBJ2-3,TRBV7-9,TRBD2
CASNTGGDYEQYF,TGTGCCAGTAATACCGGGGGGGATTACGAGCAGTACTTC,-,TRBJ2-7,TRBV19,TRBD2
CASSTTGGRGTYGYTF,TGTGCCAGCAGCACGACAGGGGGCCGAGGGACCTATGGCTACACCTTC,-,TRBJ1-2,TRBV11-2,TRBD1
CASSVSGRNTGELFF,TGCGCCAGCAGTGTCTCAGGGCGAAACACCGGGGAGCTGTTTTTT,-,TRBJ2-2,TRBV10-2,-